This TCR beta chain was recorded in a study of T cells in Graves' hyperthyroidism and ophthalmopathy. In the study overall: Peripheral blood was taken when the disease was first diagnosed, before any treatment began.

This clonotype has a count of ten or more. Its antigen is unidentified. Among the patients, aged 18 to 65, hyperthyroidism was newly diagnosed and had lasted under 2 months. After removal of 3 bases from V and 2 bases from J, the junction contained 6 bases not matched to a gene. The CDR3 has 15 residues. The germline CDR1 and CDR2 sequences are SGHVS and FQNEAQ. General study results and limits: In the blood, most expanded thyroid clonotypes above 0.001 appeared as well.

RNA transcripts provided the source from which TCR beta CDR3 regions were amplified. The primer set for the first-round RT-PCR of the TCR CDR3 was HTBI. TCRdb re-called the multiplex PCR reads through MiXCR, storing one row per CDR3 protein. The sample has 700,000 to 950,000 distinct CDR3 sequences; around 40% are singletons. V and J are TRBV7-8 and TRBJ2-7; 8 bases are a match to TRBD2. This sequence was found in a woman aged 40 to 50 with Graves' hyperthyroidism. Input material: blood. In DNA form, the CDR3 reads TGTGCCAGCAGCTTCCTACGGGAGGGTCCCTACGAGCAGTACTTC. Its translation: CASSFLREGPYEQYF.